This T cell receptor (beta chain) was identified in a study of shared clonotypes between healthy human individuals. Overall study context: The plates for each donor numbered three CD4 naive, three CD4 memory, two CD8 naive and one CD8 memory.

CDR3 size: 17 residues. The junction had 9 bases not matched to a gene; V was cut back by 2 bases and J by 2 bases. Germline values: CDR1 ENHRY, CDR2 SYGVKD. The authors split each subset's genomic DNA evenly across several immunoSEQ plates. Repertoires were generated with immunoSEQ multiplex PCR, while TCRdb's copy carries only in-frame clones and drops some. The sample comprises roughly 500,000 clones, approximately 95% of which are singletons, and about 0.057% rests with the top ten. The sequenced sample consisted of naive CD4+ T cells sorted from blood. Subset given: CD45RA+ positively selected. The sequence came from a woman aged 30 to 39 in good health. The chain carries TRBV10-3 and TRBJ1-2, with TRBD1 matching over 9 bases. This CDR3 is CAISEPYRGRLNYGYTF. The DNA of the CDR3 is TGTGCCATCAGTGAGCCCTACAGGGGGCGCTTAAACTATGGCTACACCTTC.